The T cell receptor (beta chain) under discussion was sequenced for a study of blood T cell repertoires in COVID-19. Background on the study: COVID-19 samples collected from the United States, Italy and Spain covered acute and convalescent phases.

Sequencing used immunoSEQ multiplex PCR; TCRdb keeps in-frame clones, though not all of them. Of roughly 120,000 clones listed, around 90% are singletons. Germline V gene sequence: CDR1 LNHDA, CDR2 SQIVND (reference sequence). This CDR3 contains 15 residues. J was trimmed by 0 bases and V by 7 bases; bases with no gene match: 6. The source material was peripheral blood. V is TRBV19 and J is TRBJ2-3; TRBD2 agrees at 8 bases. This clonotype was sampled from a woman between 45 and 65 years old with active or convalescent COVID-19. DNA for the CDR3: TGTGCCAGTACCTCAAGCGGGAGAAGCACAGATACGCAGTATTTT. It is translated as CASTSSGRSTDTQYF.